The clone carrying this T cell receptor (beta chain) occurred many times. One entry per CDR3 protein, called by TCRdb with MiXCR from the RT-PCR reads. The sample holds 550,000 to 750,000 distinct CDR3 sequences, 13% to 15% seen once. Germline V gene sequence: CDR1 SGHVS, CDR2 FQNEAQ. There are 13 residues in the CDR3. V was trimmed by 5 bases and J by 9 bases, leaving 17 bases between them. Sample: memory CD4+ T cells from blood. This TCR derives from a female donor in good health, serving as a healthy control. This chain uses TRBV7-8 with TRBJ2-7; maybe TRBD2 (5 bases). The CDR3 DNA is TGTGCCAGCAGCCCCGGACTCTTTGGCGGGCAGTACTTC. Its translation is CASSPGLFGGQYF.